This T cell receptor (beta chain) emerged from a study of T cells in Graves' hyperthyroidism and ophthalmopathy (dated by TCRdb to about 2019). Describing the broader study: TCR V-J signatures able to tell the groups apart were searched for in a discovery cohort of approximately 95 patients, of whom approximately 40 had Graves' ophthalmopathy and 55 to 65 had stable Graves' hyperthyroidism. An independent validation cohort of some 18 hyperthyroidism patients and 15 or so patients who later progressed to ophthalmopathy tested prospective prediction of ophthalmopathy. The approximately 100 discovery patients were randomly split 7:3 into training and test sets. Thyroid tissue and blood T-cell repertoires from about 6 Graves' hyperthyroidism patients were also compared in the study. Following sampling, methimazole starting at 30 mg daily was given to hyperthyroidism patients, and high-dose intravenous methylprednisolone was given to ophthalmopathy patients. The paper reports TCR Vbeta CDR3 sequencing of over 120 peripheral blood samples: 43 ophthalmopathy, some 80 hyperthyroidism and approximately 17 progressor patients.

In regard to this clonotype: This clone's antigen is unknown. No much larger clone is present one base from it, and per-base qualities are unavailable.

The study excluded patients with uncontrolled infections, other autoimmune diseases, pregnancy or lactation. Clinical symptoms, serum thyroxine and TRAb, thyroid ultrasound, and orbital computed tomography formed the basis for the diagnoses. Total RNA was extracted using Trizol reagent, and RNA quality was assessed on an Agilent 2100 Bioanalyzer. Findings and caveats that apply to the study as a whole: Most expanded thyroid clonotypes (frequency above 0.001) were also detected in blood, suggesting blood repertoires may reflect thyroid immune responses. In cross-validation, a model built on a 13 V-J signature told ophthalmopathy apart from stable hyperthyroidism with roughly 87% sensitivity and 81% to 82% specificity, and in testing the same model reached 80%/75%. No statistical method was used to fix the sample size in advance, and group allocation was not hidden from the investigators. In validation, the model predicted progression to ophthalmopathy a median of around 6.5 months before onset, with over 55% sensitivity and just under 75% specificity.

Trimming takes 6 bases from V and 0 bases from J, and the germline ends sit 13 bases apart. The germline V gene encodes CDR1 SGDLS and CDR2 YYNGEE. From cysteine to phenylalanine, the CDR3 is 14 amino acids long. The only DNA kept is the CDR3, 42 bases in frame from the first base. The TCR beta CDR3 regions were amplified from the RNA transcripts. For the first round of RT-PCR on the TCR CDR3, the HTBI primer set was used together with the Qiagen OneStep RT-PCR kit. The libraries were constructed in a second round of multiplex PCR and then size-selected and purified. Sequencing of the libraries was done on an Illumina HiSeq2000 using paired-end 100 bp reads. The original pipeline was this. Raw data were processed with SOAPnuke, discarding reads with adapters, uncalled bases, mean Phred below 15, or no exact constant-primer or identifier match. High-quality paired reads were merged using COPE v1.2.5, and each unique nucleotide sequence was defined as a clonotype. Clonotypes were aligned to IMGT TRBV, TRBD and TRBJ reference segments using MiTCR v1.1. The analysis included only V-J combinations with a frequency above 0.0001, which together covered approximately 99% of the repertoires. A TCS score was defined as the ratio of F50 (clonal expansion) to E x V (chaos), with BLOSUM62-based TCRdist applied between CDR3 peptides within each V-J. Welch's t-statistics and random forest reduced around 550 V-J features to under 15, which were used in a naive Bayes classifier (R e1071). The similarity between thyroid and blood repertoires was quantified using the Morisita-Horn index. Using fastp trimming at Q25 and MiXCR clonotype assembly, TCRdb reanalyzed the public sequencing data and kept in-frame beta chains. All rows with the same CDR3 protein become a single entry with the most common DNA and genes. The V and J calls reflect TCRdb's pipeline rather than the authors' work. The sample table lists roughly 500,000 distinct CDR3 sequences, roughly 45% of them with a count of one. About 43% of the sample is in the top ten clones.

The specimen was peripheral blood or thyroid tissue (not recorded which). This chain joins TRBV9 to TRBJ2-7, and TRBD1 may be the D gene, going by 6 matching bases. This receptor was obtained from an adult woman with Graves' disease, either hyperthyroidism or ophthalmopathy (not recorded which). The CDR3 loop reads CASNTGQSSYEQYF. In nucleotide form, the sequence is TGTGCCAGCAATACAGGACAGAGCTCCTACGAGCAGTACTTC.